One sample yielded the 17 T cell receptor beta chains listed below, sequenced in a study of blood T cell repertoires in COVID-19. Libraries were prepared by immunoSEQ multiplex PCR; TCRdb keeps only in-frame clonotypes and omits some of them. Counted here are 90,000 or so clones, 80% to 90% occurring once; the ten biggest clones make up 0.85% to 1.2%. Sequencing input: peripheral blood. These receptors were obtained from a human donor in a cohort sampled during active COVID-19.

The V and J genes are TRBV5-1 and TRBJ2-1, with 11 bases identical to TRBD2. J was trimmed by 7 bases and V by 0 bases; bases with no gene match: 6. This CDR3 comprises 16 residues. Germline V gives CDR1 SGHRS, CDR2 YFSETQ. The chain's CDR3 is CASSLERLAGSNEQFF. The DNA for the CDR3 is TGCGCCAGCAGCTTGGAACGACTAGCGGGATCGAATGAGCAGTTCTTC.

The chain carries TRBV5-1 and TRBJ2-7; TRBD2 matches at 9 bases. Trimming took 2 bases from V and 3 from J; bases not matched to a gene: 6. CDR1 and CDR2 from the germline V gene are SGHRS and YFSETQ. CDR3 length: 15 amino acids. This chain's CDR3 is CASSFLTSGVYEQYF. The CDR3 DNA follows: TGCGCCAGCAGCTTCCTGACTAGCGGCGTCTACGAGCAGTACTTC.

The chain couples TRBV7-9 to TRBJ1-1; D is perhaps TRBD1 (6 bases). The V and J ends lost 6 bases and 6 bases respectively, with 11 bases between them. Germline V gene lookup returns CDR1 SEHNR and CDR2 FQNEAQ (reference sequence). This CDR3 spans 12 amino acids. The CDR3 loop is CASSLQGSEAFF. DNA for the CDR3: TGTGCCAGCAGTTTACAGGGATCTGAAGCTTTCTTT.

J is TRBJ2-4 and V is TRBV4-1, with 10 bases that match TRBD1. The CDR3 contains 17 residues. Trimming at V came to 1 base and at J to 7 bases, leaving 10 bases not matched to a gene. Germline CDR1 reads MGHRA; CDR2 reads YSYEKL. The CDR3 loop is CASSQVSGQGGQNIQYF. The CDR3 nucleotides are TGCGCCAGCAGCCAAGTTTCTGGACAGGGGGGCCAGAACATTCAGTACTTC.

The chain is built from TRBV28 and TRBJ2-3; 7 bases line up with TRBD2. Germline assignment: CDR1 MDHEN and CDR2 SYDVKM. J was trimmed by 0 bases and V by 8 bases; bases with no gene match: 11. The CDR3 loop spans 16 amino acids. The CDR3 spells CASFPPSGASTDTQYF. The CDR3 DNA sequence: TGTGCCAGCTTTCCCCCCAGCGGGGCTAGCACAGATACGCAGTATTTT.

This chain links TRBV27 with TRBJ2-7; tentative D call: TRBD1 (6 bases). V lost 0 bases and J lost 3, with 9 bases in between. CDR1 is MNHEY and CDR2 is SMNVEV in the germline V gene (reference sequence). The CDR3 contains 14 residues. The CDR3 DNA follows: TGTGCCAGCAGTTTATCCCAGGGGTTCTACGAGCAGTACTTC. Encoded protein: CASSLSQGFYEQYF.

The chain recombines TRBV6-2 or TRBV6-3 with TRBJ2-3; D ambiguous. The CDR3 totals 14 residues. V dropped 6 bases and J dropped 0 bases, with 10 bases sitting between them. Germline V gene data show CDR1 as MNHEY and CDR2 as SVGEGT. In DNA form, the CDR3 reads TGTGCCAGCAGCCTACAGTCTAGCACAGATACGCAGTATTTT. It codes for CASSLQSSTDTQYF.

The chain employs TRBV15 and TRBJ2-3; D is ambiguous. The CDR3 totals 16 residues. Germline values: CDR1 LNHNV, CDR2 YYDKDF (reference sequence). Between the trimmed V and J ends, which lost 0 bases and 1 base, there was a span of 11 bases. Written as DNA, the CDR3 is TGTGCCACCAGCAGAGATTGGCTAGTCGGCACAGATACGCAGTATTTT. The encoded protein is CATSRDWLVGTDTQYF. The variable domain in full, with the rest retrieved from reference TRBV15 and TRBJ2-3, is DAMVIQNPRYQVTQFGKPVTLSCSQTLNHNVMYWYQQKSSQAPKLLFHYYDKDFNNEADTPDNFQSRRPNTSFCFLDIRSPGLGDTAMYLCATSRDWLVGTDTQYFGPGTRLTVL.

Only a few counts were recorded for this clone. An end of the junction differs from the germline gene, which may be a read error. The CDR3 nucleotides read TGTGCCAGTAGTACTAGGTTGAACGCTGAAGCTTTCTTT. Encoded protein: CASSTRLNAEAFF. The chain has TRBV19 and TRBJ1-1; D unresolved. CDR3 length: 13 residues. Per germline, CDR1 LNHDA and CDR2 SQIVND (reference sequence). Together with reference TRBV19 and TRBJ1-1, the CDR3 gives the full variable domain: DGGITQSPKYLFRKEGQNVTLSCEQNLNHDAMYWYRQDPGQGLRLIYYSQIVNDFQKGDIAEGYSVSREKKESFPLTVTSAQKNPTAFYLCASSTRLNAEAFFGQGTRLTVV.

The genes are TRBV6-1 and TRBJ1-1; a weak D match, TRBD1 (6 bases). The CDR3 totals 15 residues. Germline CDR1 reads MNHNS; CDR2 reads SASEGT. Trimming pared 2 bases from V and 1 base from J, leaving 11 bases between. CDR3 loop: CASSERGGRNTEAFF. Written as DNA, the CDR3 is TGTGCCAGCAGTGAAAGGGGGGGCCGGAACACTGAAGCTTTCTTT.

The chain employs TRBV18 and TRBJ2-2; 13 nucleotides match TRBD2. Germline V CDR1 and CDR2: KGHSH, LQKENI. V shed 3 bases, J shed 5 bases, and the junction held 6 bases outside the gene matches. CDR3 length: 17 amino acids. The CDR3 DNA sequence: TGTGCCAGCTCACCTGGACTAGCGGGAGTAGAGACCGGGGAGCTGTTTTTT. Amino acid sequence: CASSPGLAGVETGELFF.

This sequence joins TRBV9 and TRBJ2-2; 10 positions agree with TRBD2. The CDR3 covers 16 residues. Trimming cost V 0 bases and J 7 bases; bases outside gene matches: 6. The V gene's germline CDR1 is SGDLS and CDR2 YYNGEE. CDR3 DNA: TGTGCCAGCAGCGTAGACCTAGCGGGAGCGAGCGGGGAGCTGTTTTTT. The encoded protein is CASSVDLAGASGELFF.

CDR3 nucleotide sequence: TGTGCCACCAGCATAGGGGGTCAACGACGTGGCTACACCTTC. It codes for CATSIGGQRRGYTF. The V gene is TRBV19, the J gene TRBJ1-2, with D tentatively TRBD1 (6 bases). Deletions cut 10 bases from V and 7 bases from J, with 22 bases between. The CDR3 extends over 14 amino acids. In germline, CDR1 is LNHDA, CDR2 SQIVND (reference sequence).

V and J are TRBV28 and TRBJ2-3; a weak D match, TRBD1 (6 bases). Germline V gene lookup returns CDR1 MDHEN and CDR2 SYDVKM. Trimming pared 6 bases from V and 6 bases from J, leaving 19 bases between. The CDR3 length is 15 residues. CDR3 sequence: CASSTRARDIDTQYF. In DNA form, the CDR3 reads TGTGCCAGCAGCACCAGGGCTAGGGACATCGATACGCAGTATTTT.

This chain links TRBV2 with TRBJ2-7; 8 positions agree with TRBD2. The germline CDR1 and CDR2 sequences are SNHLY and FYNNEI. J lost 1 base, V lost 6 bases, and 11 bases had no gene match. The CDR3 is 16 amino acids. CDR3 protein: CASSESGGGNSYEQYF. In DNA form, the CDR3 reads TGTGCCAGCAGCGAGTCGGGCGGGGGGAATTCCTACGAGCAGTACTTC. The full variable domain, with the rest looked up from reference TRBV2 and TRBJ2-7, is EPEVTQTPSHQVTQMGQEVILRCVPISNHLYFYWYRQILGQKVEFLVSFYNNEISEKSEIFDDQFSVERPDGSNFTLKIRSTKLEDSAMYFCASSESGGGNSYEQYFGPGTRLTVT.

This clone was detected only once. The chain uses TRBV18 and TRBJ2-2; TRBD1 matches at 11 bases. This CDR3 spans 18 amino acids. J was trimmed by 5 bases and V by 2 bases; bases with no gene match: 10. CDR1 is KGHSH, CDR2 LQKENI, per germline. CDR3 DNA sequence: TGTGCCAGCTCACCATTTGGACAGGGGGCAGGAGGGACCGGGGAGCTGTTTTTT. It is translated as CASSPFGQGAGGTGELFF.

The chain has TRBV19 and TRBJ2-7; 7 nucleotides match TRBD1. CDR1 is LNHDA and CDR2 is SQIVND in the germline V gene (reference sequence). The CDR3 is 15 amino acids. V lost 1 base to trimming and J lost 3 bases; unmatched junction nucleotides: 6. The CDR3 reads CASSIGQGRDYEQYF. In DNA form, the CDR3 reads TGTGCCAGTAGTATAGGACAGGGAAGGGACTACGAGCAGTACTTC.